The 27 T cell receptor beta chains below all came from one sample that was sequenced in a study of blood T cell repertoires in COVID-19. Profiling relied on immunoSEQ multiplex PCR, and the TCRdb table lists in-frame clones only, not all of them. The sample yields more than 400,000 clones, around 85% seen once. The sample was peripheral blood. The receptors stem from a human donor in a cohort sampled during active COVID-19.

This clone was counted a single time. The J gene is TRBJ2-5, the V gene TRBV6-5; a possible D gene is TRBD1 (7 bases). The CDR3 length is 15 residues. V gave up 5 bases and J gave up 2 bases, with 15 bases separating them. Germline lookup yields CDR1 MNHEY and CDR2 SVGAGI. In DNA, the CDR3 is TGTGCCAGCAGTCGAGACAGGGAGGTACAAGAGACCCAGTACTTC. Its translation: CASSRDREVQETQYF.

This clone has more than one count but fewer than ten. The rearrangement joins TRBV18 to TRBJ2-3; 7 bases are a match to TRBD1. This CDR3 has 16 amino acids. V was clipped by 4 bases and J by 0 bases; unmatched bases: 7. Germline CDR1 reads KGHSH; CDR2 reads LQKENI. CDR3 sequence (DNA): TGTGCCAGCTCACGAACAACAGGGGCTAGCACAGATACGCAGTATTTT. Protein sequence: CASSRTTGASTDTQYF.

The rearrangement links TRBV2 to TRBJ2-1, with a tentative D call TRBD2 (5 bases). The germline V gene encodes CDR1 SNHLY and CDR2 FYNNEI. This CDR3 has 12 residues. Trimming cost V 10 bases and J 7 bases, with 14 bases left between them. DNA of the CDR3: TGTGCCACGCGGCCCCGGGGTAATGAGCAGTTCTTC. Amino acids: CATRPRGNEQFF.

The J gene is TRBJ1-5, the V gene TRBV12-5; 7 positions match TRBD1. Germline CDR1 LGHNT, CDR2 FRNRAP. The CDR3 loop spans 14 amino acids. The V gene end was trimmed by 7 bases and the J gene end by 7 bases; junction bases not matched to a gene: 10. In DNA, the CDR3 is TGTGCTAGTGCCCCAGGAAGGGGGCCCCAGCCCCAGCATTTT. Encoded protein: CASAPGRGPQPQHF.

V is TRBV14 and J is TRBJ2-1; a possible D gene is TRBD2 (6 bases). CDR1 and CDR2 from the germline V gene are SGHDN and FVKESK. This CDR3 is 14 amino acids long. V shed 0 bases and J shed 7 bases, with 10 bases lying between them. As DNA, the CDR3 is TGTGCCAGCAGCCAAGAGACTGGGAGGAATGAGCAGTTCTTC. Amino acids: CASSQETGRNEQFF.

The rearrangement links TRBV9 to TRBJ1-2; tentatively, D is TRBD1 (6 bases). The V gene lost 3 bases and the J gene lost 7 bases, with 19 bases spanning the gap. CDR1 SGDLS and CDR2 YYNGEE come from the germline V gene. The CDR3 is 15 amino acids. CDR3 DNA: TGTGCCAGCAGCGGACGCGGACAGTCCTTTTCTGGCTACACCTTC. This sequence encodes CASSGRGQSFSGYTF.

The chain couples TRBV7-2 to TRBJ2-3, with 14 bases matching TRBD2. The CDR3 runs 16 residues. The germline V gene has CDR1 SGHTA and CDR2 FQGNSA. V gave up 3 bases and J gave up 4 bases; unmatched junction bases: 3. In nucleotides, the CDR3 is TGTGCCAGCAGCTTGACTAGCGGGAGGGCCGCAGATACGCAGTATTTT. Residues: CASSLTSGRAADTQYF.

The rearrangement links TRBV6-1 to TRBJ2-7; a weak D match, TRBD1 (6 bases). Germline loops: CDR1 MNHNS, CDR2 SASEGT. V was shortened by 2 bases and J by 7 bases, with 21 bases between the two germline ends. The CDR3 is 16 amino acids. The CDR3 loop reads CASSERGLTGVGEQYF. CDR3 coding DNA: TGTGCCAGCAGTGAAAGGGGTTTGACAGGAGTGGGGGAGCAGTACTTC.

The chain recombines TRBV11-2 with TRBJ1-5, with 12 bases lining up with TRBD1. This CDR3 comprises 18 residues. V shed 5 bases and J 2 bases; nucleotides not matched to a gene: 10. The V gene's germline CDR1 is SGHAT and CDR2 FQNNGV. CDR3 bases: TGTGCCAGCAGCCTCCAGGGACAGGGGGCGAAGGGCAATCAGCCCCAGCATTTT. This gives the protein CASSLQGQGAKGNQPQHF. Full variable domain (missing parts from reference TRBV11-2 and TRBJ1-5): EAGVAQSPRYKIIEKRQSVAFWCNPISGHATLYWYQQILGQGPKLLIQFQNNGVVDDSQLPKDRFSAERLKGVDSTLKIQPAKLEDSAVYLCASSLQGQGAKGNQPQHFGDGTRLSIL.

The J gene is TRBJ2-3, the V gene TRBV2; 10 bases fit TRBD2. The germline gives CDR1 SNHLY, CDR2 FYNNEI. This CDR3 has 16 residues. Trimming at V came to 5 bases and at J to 2 bases, leaving 7 bases not matched to a gene. CDR3 sequence: CASSYLAGVSTDTQYF. The CDR3 nucleotides are TGTGCCAGCAGTTACCTAGCGGGAGTCTCCACAGATACGCAGTATTTT.

This chain uses TRBV19 with TRBJ2-7; perhaps TRBD1 as D (6 bases). There are 15 residues in the CDR3. From germline, CDR1 is LNHDA and CDR2 SQIVND (reference sequence). Trimming took 5 bases from V and 5 from J, leaving 19 bases between them. Written as DNA, the CDR3 is TGTGCCAGTAGTCCCACCAACAGGGAGAAGAACGAGCAGTACTTC. It specifies CASSPTNREKNEQYF.

This sequence joins TRBV6-2 or TRBV6-3 and TRBJ1-2, with D tentatively TRBD1 (6 bases). The CDR3 sequence is 12 residues long. V was trimmed by 4 bases and J by 6 bases, leaving 9 bases between them. The germline V gene encodes CDR1 MNHEY and CDR2 SVGEGT. CDR3 DNA sequence: TGTGCCAGCAGTTCAGGGGTTCATGGCTACACCTTC. Encoded protein: CASSSGVHGYTF.

This chain uses TRBV4-1 with TRBJ2-3, with D perhaps matching TRBD1 (6 bases). Trimming removed 1 base at V and 3 bases at J, with 14 bases between. CDR3 length equals 16 residues. The germline V gene encodes CDR1 MGHRA and CDR2 YSYEKL. The CDR3 region has the DNA TGCGCCAGCAGCCAAGGAATCGGACAGAGAACAGATACGCAGTATTTT. Translation: CASSQGIGQRTDTQYF.

This clone has just a few counts. This sequence joins TRBV12-5 and TRBJ2-2; the match to TRBD2 covers 15 bases. The CDR3 is 21 amino acids. Trimming removed 1 base from V and 0 bases from J; junction bases left unmatched: 9. CDR1 is LGHNT and CDR2 is FRNRAP in the germline V gene. The CDR3 DNA is TGTGCTAGTGGTTTGGACCTGGGACTAGCGGGAGGATCTACGAACACCGGGGAGCTGTTTTTT. It yields the protein CASGLDLGLAGGSTNTGELFF.

This clone was counted once. The V gene is TRBV11-3, the J gene TRBJ2-7; 7 nucleotides line up with TRBD1. Per the germline V gene, CDR1 is SGHNT and CDR2 is YENEEA. The CDR3 has 14 residues. Trimming removed 5 bases from V and 5 bases from J; junction bases left unmatched: 9. Here the CDR3 reads CASSPRQGFNEQYF. The CDR3, as DNA: TGTGCCAGCAGCCCTCGACAGGGTTTCAACGAGCAGTACTTC.

The chain combines TRBV19 with TRBJ2-7, with 8 bases that match TRBD2. The germline CDR1 and CDR2 sequences are LNHDA and SQIVND (reference sequence). CDR3 length equals 16 residues. The V gene end was trimmed by 4 bases and the J gene end by 3 bases; junction bases not matched to a gene: 11. CDR3 in amino acids: CASSRPAAGTSYEQYF. As DNA, the CDR3 is TGTGCCAGTAGTAGGCCCGCCGCCGGGACTAGCTACGAGCAGTACTTC.

J is TRBJ1-1 and V is TRBV12-3 or TRBV12-4; D not certain. V lost 11 bases, J lost 1 base, and 8 bases lay in between. The CDR3 runs to 11 residues. CDR3: CAEPGNTEAFF. DNA of the CDR3: TGTGCCGAACCCGGGAACACTGAAGCTTTCTTT.

The chain carries TRBV27 and TRBJ2-5; D gene uncertain. The germline V and J ends were trimmed by 3 bases and 7 bases, with 12 bases remaining between them. The CDR3 loop spans 13 amino acids. The germline CDR1 and CDR2 sequences are MNHEY and SMNVEV (reference sequence). CDR3 loop: CASSFRSIGTQYF. CDR3 in DNA: TGTGCCAGCAGTTTCCGGTCCATTGGGACCCAGTACTTC.

Comments on this clone: One end of the junction does not line up with germline, which may come from a read error. J is TRBJ1-3 and V is TRBV7-2; D is uncertain. CDR3 length: 12 residues. Germline CDR1 and CDR2: SGHTA and FQGNSA. In nucleotides, the CDR3 is TGTGCCAGCAGGAGGCCTGGGAACACCATATATTTT. It is translated as CASRRPGNTIYF.

The chain recombines TRBV6-5 with TRBJ1-1; 12 positions agree with TRBD1. With 5 bases clipped from V and 5 bases from J, the junction kept 6 bases outside the gene matches. This CDR3 comprises 15 residues. Germline V lookup: CDR1 MNHEY, CDR2 SVGAGI. CDR3 DNA: TGTGCCAGCAGTACCCGGGACAGGGGGCAAACTGAAGCTTTCTTT. Encoded protein: CASSTRDRGQTEAFF.

V and J are TRBV30 and TRBJ1-1; 7 positions match TRBD1. This CDR3 is 13 amino acids long. CDR1 GTSNPN and CDR2 SVGIG come from the germline V gene (reference sequence). The V segment lost 0 bases and the J segment 5 bases; nucleotides outside the gene matches: 3. The CDR3 spells CAWSVQGRTEAFF. The CDR3 DNA reads TGTGCCTGGAGTGTACAGGGGAGGACTGAAGCTTTCTTT. Complete variable domain (other parts from reference TRBV30 and TRBJ1-1): SQTIHQWPATLVQPVGSPLSLECTVEGTSNPNLYWYRQAAGRGLQLLFYSVGIGQISSEVPQNLSASRPQDRQFILSSKKLLLSDSGFYLCAWSVQGRTEAFFGQGTRLTVV.

This clone was seen more than once but under ten times. The V call is TRBV27, the J call TRBJ1-4; D remains unclear. The V and J ends lost 6 bases and 8 bases respectively, with 7 bases between them. The CDR3 sequence is 11 residues long. Germline CDR1 is MNHEY and CDR2 is SMNVEV (reference sequence). For the CDR3, the DNA is TGTGCCAGCAGACGAGAGGAAAAACTGTTTTTT. Amino acid sequence: CASRREEKLFF.

This clone showed up just once. This rearrangement joins TRBV4-2 to TRBJ2-5, with 7 bases matching TRBD2. Germline trimming cut 1 base from V and 4 bases from J; bases unmatched to any gene: 12. This CDR3 is built from 17 residues. Germline V CDR1 and CDR2: LGHNA, YNFKEQ. The chain's CDR3 is CASSQGPPGLSRETQYF. CDR3 bases: TGTGCCAGCAGCCAAGGACCTCCGGGACTATCCAGAGAGACCCAGTACTTC.

The count of this clone is one. The chain recombines TRBV5-1 with TRBJ1-3; possible D gene TRBD1, 5 bases. Trimming shortened V by 4 bases and J by 0 bases, and 14 bases separated the two germline ends. CDR1 is SGHRS, CDR2 YFSETQ, per germline. The CDR3 spans 16 residues. CDR3 region: CASSTGDSSSGNTIYF. DNA of the CDR3: TGCGCCAGCAGCACCGGGGACTCCTCCTCTGGAAACACCATATATTTT.

This clone occurred once. The chain employs TRBV19 and TRBJ2-1, with D tentatively TRBD1 (6 bases). V shed 9 bases and J shed 6 bases, with 15 bases lying between them. This CDR3 region has 13 residues. CDR1 LNHDA and CDR2 SQIVND come from the germline V gene (reference sequence). The CDR3 DNA follows: TGTGCCAGACAGGGAATTCGAAGCAATGAGCAGTTCTTC. Residues: CARQGIRSNEQFF.

This chain connects TRBV3-1 (or the pseudogene TRBV3-2) to TRBJ1-1; D is possibly TRBD1 (6 bases). The CDR3 runs 14 residues. The V gene lost 3 bases and the J gene lost 4 bases, with 12 bases spanning the gap. The germline gives CDR1 LGHDT, CDR2 YNNKEL (reference sequence). The CDR3 coding sequence is TGTGCCAGCAGCCATCAGGGGTCGGGCACTGAAGCTTTCTTT. This sequence encodes CASSHQGSGTEAFF.

This chain links TRBV5-4 with TRBJ1-4; tentative D call: TRBD1 (6 bases). V was trimmed by 4 bases and J by 5 bases, leaving 12 bases between them. The CDR3 consists of 14 residues. Germline-derived CDR1 and CDR2 are SGHNT and YYREEE (reference sequence). The CDR3 coding sequence is TGTGCCAGCAGCGAACAGGGAGGGAATGAAAAACTGTTTTTT. Protein product: CASSEQGGNEKLFF.